The next 25 T cell receptor beta chains were all read from a single sample in a study of shared clonotypes between healthy human individuals. Sequenced by immunoSEQ multiplex PCR; TCRdb stores in-frame clones only, minus some. The table lists 650,000 to 750,000 clones, roughly 78% of them singletons. Sequencing was carried out using memory CD4+ T cells sorted from blood. Sample subset: CD45RA-negative fraction. These receptor sequences come from a woman aged 25 to 39 in good health.

CDR3 amino acids: CSARYRDISGNTIYF. In DNA, the CDR3 is TGCAGCGCCAGATACCGGGACATCTCTGGAAACACCATATATTTT. V and J are TRBV29-1 and TRBJ1-3; D is perhaps TRBD1 (6 bases). Deletions cut 7 bases from V and 0 bases from J, with 16 bases between. Germline V gene sequence: CDR1 SQVTM, CDR2 ANQGSEA. CDR3 length: 15 amino acids.

The V call is TRBV6-6, the J call TRBJ1-1; D unresolved. Germline assignment: CDR1 MNHNY and CDR2 SVGAGI (reference sequence). Trimming took off 2 bases at V and 4 bases at J, with 11 bases between the two ends. The CDR3 covers 14 residues. This CDR3 is CASSYGELGTEAFF. The CDR3 DNA sequence: TGTGCCAGCAGTTACGGGGAACTGGGCACTGAAGCTTTCTTT.

The chain couples TRBV10-2 to TRBJ2-1; the D gene is possibly TRBD1 (5 bases). The CDR3 length is 13 residues. The ends were cut back, 6 bases at V and 6 bases at J, with 12 bases in the middle. The germline V gene encodes CDR1 WSHSY and CDR2 SAAADI. The CDR3 loop reads CASSRQGANEQFF. The CDR3 nucleotides read TGCGCCAGCAGCCGCCAAGGGGCCAATGAGCAGTTCTTC.

Many counts were recorded for this clone. The V call is TRBV7-2, the J call TRBJ2-2; 8 bases match TRBD1. The germline V gene has CDR1 SGHTA and CDR2 FQGNSA. The CDR3 is made up of 15 amino acids. J lost 4 bases, V lost 5 bases, and 6 bases had no gene match. The CDR3 protein is CASSLKTGVTGELFF. CDR3 bases: TGTGCCAGCAGCCTAAAGACAGGGGTCACCGGGGAGCTGTTTTTT.

This sequence joins TRBV19 and TRBJ2-1, with D tentatively TRBD2 (5 bases). From germline, CDR1 is LNHDA and CDR2 SQIVND (reference sequence). V was shortened by 6 bases and J by 8 bases, with 14 bases between the two germline ends. The CDR3 extends over 13 amino acids. DNA of the CDR3: TGTGCCAGTAGGCGGGCCCCGAGCGATGAGCAGTTCTTC. This translates into CASRRAPSDEQFF.

The genes are TRBV5-1 and TRBJ1-1; D may be TRBD1 (6 bases). Trimming took 4 bases from V and 2 from J, leaving 12 bases between them. CDR1 and CDR2 (germline): SGHRS, YFSETQ. The length of the CDR3 is 14 residues. CDR3 nucleotide sequence: TGCGCCAGCAGCCATGGACAGACAAACACTGAAGCTTTCTTT. It translates to CASSHGQTNTEAFF.

This chain uses TRBV11-2 with TRBJ2-7; 9 bases line up with TRBD1. Germline assignment: CDR1 SGHAT and CDR2 FQNNGV. The ends lost 5 bases at V and 3 bases at J; junction bases unmatched: 8. This CDR3 has 15 residues. CDR3: CASSLRQGEIYEQYF. CDR3 DNA: TGTGCCAGCAGCCTCCGACAGGGGGAGATCTACGAGCAGTACTTC.

The chain joins TRBV6-5 to TRBJ1-5; no clear D gene. V dropped 5 bases and J dropped 4 bases, with 9 bases sitting between them. This CDR3 is built from 13 residues. The V gene's germline CDR1 is MNHEY and CDR2 SVGAGI. This CDR3 is CASSIMENQPQHF. CDR3 nucleotide sequence: TGTGCCAGCAGTATAATGGAGAATCAGCCCCAGCATTTT.

The CDR3, as DNA: TGTGCCAGCAGCCCGGACAGGCGTTACAACGTCCTGACTTTC. Amino acid sequence: CASSPDRRYNVLTF. The chain couples TRBV7-6 to TRBJ2-6; TRBD1 matches 7 bases. The CDR3 covers 14 residues. Trimming took 5 bases from V and 9 from J; bases not matched to a gene: 7. Germline CDR1 SGHVS, CDR2 FNYEAQ.

The chain combines TRBV27 with TRBJ2-7, with 7 bases lining up with TRBD1. This CDR3 has 14 amino acids. The germline V gene has CDR1 MNHEY and CDR2 SMNVEV (reference sequence). Trimming cost V 7 bases and J 2 bases; bases outside gene matches: 8. For the CDR3, the DNA is TGTGCCAGCACCTCTCGACAGGGACCCTACGAGCAGTACTTC. Translated: CASTSRQGPYEQYF.

This clone was detected only a few times. The CDR3 DNA reads as TGTGCCAGTAGGGAGGGGACAGCGACTGGAAACACCATATATTTT. Encoded protein: CASREGTATGNTIYF. J is TRBJ1-3 and V is TRBV19, with 7 nucleotides matching TRBD1. Germline trimming cut 6 bases from V and 2 bases from J; bases unmatched to any gene: 7. This CDR3 region has 15 residues. CDR1 LNHDA and CDR2 SQIVND come from the germline V gene (reference sequence).

The chain couples TRBV5-8 to TRBJ2-7; TRBD1 matches at 10 bases. CDR1 is SGHTS and CDR2 is YDEGEE in the germline V gene. The CDR3 is made up of 15 amino acids. Trimming removed 4 bases from V and 3 bases from J; junction bases left unmatched: 7. Here the CDR3 reads CASSPRGDRGYEQYF. CDR3 coding DNA: TGTGCCAGCAGCCCCAGAGGGGACAGGGGCTACGAGCAGTACTTC.

This clone was observed once. The chain links TRBV11-2 to TRBJ1-2; D possibly corresponds to TRBD1 (5 bases). The CDR3 covers 15 residues. Germline CDR1 SGHAT, CDR2 FQNNGV. The germline V and J ends were trimmed by 1 base and 7 bases, with 16 bases remaining between them. The CDR3 spells CASSLVPDKPFGYTF. The CDR3 nucleotides read TGTGCCAGCAGCTTAGTTCCGGACAAACCGTTTGGCTACACCTTC.

The V gene is TRBV19, the J gene TRBJ1-4, with 7 bases matching TRBD1. CDR3 size: 15 residues. J gave up 8 bases and V 6 bases, and 12 bases lay outside the gene matches. Germline-derived CDR1 and CDR2 are LNHDA and SQIVND (reference sequence). CDR3 DNA: TGTGCCAGTAGGTCACCTGGAGGGACAGCCGAAAAACTGTTTTTT. This encodes CASRSPGGTAEKLFF.

Only one count was recorded for this clone. This rearrangement joins TRBV11-1 to TRBJ2-1; D may be TRBD1 or TRBD2 (7 bases each). CDR1 is SGHAT, CDR2 FQDESV, per germline (reference sequence). Trimming stripped 5 bases from V and 5 bases from J, with 16 bases between. This CDR3 spans 15 amino acids. DNA of the CDR3: TGTGCCAGCAGCCTCAGGGGGGGCCGAAACAATGAGCAGTTCTTC. Its protein is CASSLRGGRNNEQFF.

On this clone: The sample contains more than one DNA sequence encoding this CDR3. The chain employs TRBV28 and TRBJ1-5, with D possibly matching TRBD1 (5 bases). V dropped 2 bases and J dropped 2 bases, with 7 bases sitting between them. Per the germline V gene, CDR1 is MDHEN and CDR2 is SYDVKM. The CDR3 has 14 residues. The CDR3 nucleotides are TGTGCCAGCAGTTTAGGGGGGGGCAATCAGCCCCAGCATTTT. Translation: CASSLGGGNQPQHF.

The chain employs TRBV7-9 and TRBJ2-1; D gene uncertain. In germline, CDR1 is SEHNR, CDR2 FQNEAQ (reference sequence). The V gene lost 5 bases and the J gene lost 9 bases, with 14 bases spanning the gap. The CDR3 has 13 amino acids. The DNA for the CDR3 is TGTGCCAGCAGCGTACCGACTCTTCCTGAGCAGTTCTTC. Amino acid sequence: CASSVPTLPEQFF.

This clone was observed a few times. The chain combines TRBV7-9 with TRBJ1-3; 9 bases agree with TRBD1. The CDR3 spans 15 residues. Germline assignment: CDR1 SEHNR and CDR2 FQNEAQ (reference sequence). V gave up 5 bases and J gave up 2 bases; unmatched junction bases: 4. The CDR3 region is CASSDRTGAGNTIYF. DNA of the CDR3: TGTGCCAGCAGCGACCGGACAGGGGCTGGAAACACCATATATTTT.

The chain couples TRBV7-6 to TRBJ2-7, with D tentatively TRBD2 (5 bases). This CDR3 is 15 amino acids long. Trimming took off 0 bases at V and 3 bases at J, with 12 bases between the two ends. Per the germline V gene, CDR1 is SGHVS and CDR2 is FNYEAQ. The CDR3 reads CASSLAWAGLYEQYF. The DNA for the CDR3 is TGTGCCAGCAGCTTAGCTTGGGCGGGCCTCTACGAGCAGTACTTC.

The chain carries TRBV27 and TRBJ2-7; weak D call: TRBD1 (5 bases). V was clipped by 5 bases and J by 6 bases, with 14 bases between them. The CDR3 spans 13 residues. CDR1 and CDR2 from the germline V gene are MNHEY and SMNVEV (reference sequence). Written as DNA, the CDR3 is TGTGCCAGCAGTAAGGACACAAGGGGCGAGCAGTACTTC. This sequence encodes CASSKDTRGEQYF.

The chain is built from TRBV28 and TRBJ1-2; 8 bases are shared with TRBD1. Trimming took 7 bases from V and 7 from J; bases not matched to a gene: 11. The CDR3 spans 14 residues. Germline CDR1 is MDHEN and CDR2 is SYDVKM. This chain's CDR3 is CASTPWQGAGGYTF. CDR3 DNA: TGTGCCAGCACCCCGTGGCAGGGGGCCGGTGGCTACACCTTC.

The genes are TRBV19 and TRBJ1-5, with 9 bases lining up with TRBD1. Germline values: CDR1 LNHDA, CDR2 SQIVND (reference sequence). The V and J ends lost 5 bases and 8 bases, in that order; junction bases with no gene match: 13. The CDR3 runs to 16 residues. CDR3: CASSVAGTGSRKPQHF. CDR3 in DNA: TGTGCCAGTAGTGTCGCCGGGACAGGGAGTAGGAAGCCCCAGCATTTT.

The chain joins TRBV7-2 to TRBJ1-1, with no clear D. V was cut by 5 bases and J by 0 bases, with 22 bases left in between. This CDR3 contains 18 residues. CDR1 SGHTA and CDR2 FQGNSA come from the germline V gene. CDR3 DNA: TGTGCCAGCAGCATGGTAGCCCCGACGGGTCACATGAACACTGAAGCTTTCTTT. Translating it yields CASSMVAPTGHMNTEAFF.

This clone was found a few times. The CDR3 DNA is TGTGCCAGCAGTGGTCGGGACACGGCGGGCTACGAGCAGTACTTC. It translates to CASSGRDTAGYEQYF. This chain connects TRBV6-6 to TRBJ2-7; D possibly corresponds to TRBD1 (6 bases). V lost 5 bases, J lost 3 bases, and 17 bases lay in between. This CDR3 contains 15 residues. CDR1 is MNHNY and CDR2 is SVGAGI in the germline V gene (reference sequence).

Here the CDR3 DNA reads TGTGCCAGCCGGCGGGAGGGCGGCACAGATACGCAGTATTTT. The encoded protein is CASRREGGTDTQYF. J is TRBJ2-3 and V is TRBV7-9, with 9 bases lining up with TRBD2. J gave up 1 base and V 8 bases, and 4 bases lay outside the gene matches. The germline CDR1 and CDR2 sequences are SEHNR and FQNEAQ (reference sequence). This CDR3 spans 14 amino acids.